This T cell receptor (beta chain) comes out of a study of blood T cell repertoires in COVID-19. With V trimmed by 0 bases and J by 6 bases, 9 bases remained unmatched. Per germline, CDR1 SGDLS and CDR2 YYNGEE. The CDR3 is made up of 17 amino acids. Assay used: immunoSEQ multiplex PCR; TCRdb lists only in-frame clones, some missing. The sample shows about 87,000 clones, over 75% of them seen only once. This chain uses TRBV9 with TRBJ2-1, with TRBD2 matching over 10 bases. The receptor was isolated from a human donor with acute or convalescent COVID-19. The donor label of this sample is uncertain. The source material was peripheral blood. The CDR3 DNA sequence: TGTGCCAGCAGCGTAGGAGGCTTAGCGGGGGGCCTCAATGAGCAGTTCTTC. It codes for CASSVGGLAGGLNEQFF. Full variable domain (remainder filled in from reference TRBV9 and TRBJ2-1): DSGVTQTPKHLITATGQRVTLRCSPRSGDLSVYWYQQSLDQGLQFLIQYYNGEERAKGNILERFSAQQFPDLHSELNLSSLELGDSALYFCASSVGGLAGGLNEQFFGPGTRLTVL.